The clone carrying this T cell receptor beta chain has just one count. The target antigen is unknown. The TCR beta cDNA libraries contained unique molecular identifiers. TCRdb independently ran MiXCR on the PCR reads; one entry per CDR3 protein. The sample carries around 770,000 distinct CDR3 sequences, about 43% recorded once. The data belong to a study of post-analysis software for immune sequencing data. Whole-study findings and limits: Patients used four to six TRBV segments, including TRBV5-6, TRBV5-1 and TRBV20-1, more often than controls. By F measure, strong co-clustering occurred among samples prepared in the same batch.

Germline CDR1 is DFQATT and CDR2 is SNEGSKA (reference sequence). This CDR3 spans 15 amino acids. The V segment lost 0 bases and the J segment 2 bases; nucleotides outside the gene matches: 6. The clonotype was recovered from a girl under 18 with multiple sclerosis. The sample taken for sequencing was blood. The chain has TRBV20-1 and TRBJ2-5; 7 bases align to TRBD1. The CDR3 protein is CSARDSRTGQETQYF. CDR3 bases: TGCAGTGCTAGAGATTCCAGGACAGGACAAGAGACCCAGTACTTC.